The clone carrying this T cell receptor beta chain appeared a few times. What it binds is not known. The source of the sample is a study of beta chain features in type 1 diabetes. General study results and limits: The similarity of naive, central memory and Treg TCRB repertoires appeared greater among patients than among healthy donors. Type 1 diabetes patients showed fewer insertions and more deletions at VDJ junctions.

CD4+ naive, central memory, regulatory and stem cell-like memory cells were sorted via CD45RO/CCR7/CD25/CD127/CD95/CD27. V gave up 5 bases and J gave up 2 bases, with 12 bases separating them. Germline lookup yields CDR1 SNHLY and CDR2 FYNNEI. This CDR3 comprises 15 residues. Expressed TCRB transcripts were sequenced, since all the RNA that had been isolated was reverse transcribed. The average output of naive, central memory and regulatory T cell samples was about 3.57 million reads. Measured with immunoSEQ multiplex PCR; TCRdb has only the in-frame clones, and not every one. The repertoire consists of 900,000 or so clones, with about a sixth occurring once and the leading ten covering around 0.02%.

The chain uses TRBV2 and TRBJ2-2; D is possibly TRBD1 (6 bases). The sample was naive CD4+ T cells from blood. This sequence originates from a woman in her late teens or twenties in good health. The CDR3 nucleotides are TGTGCCAGCAGTCCCGGGACACTTAACACCGGGGAGCTGTTTTTT. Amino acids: CASSPGTLNTGELFF.